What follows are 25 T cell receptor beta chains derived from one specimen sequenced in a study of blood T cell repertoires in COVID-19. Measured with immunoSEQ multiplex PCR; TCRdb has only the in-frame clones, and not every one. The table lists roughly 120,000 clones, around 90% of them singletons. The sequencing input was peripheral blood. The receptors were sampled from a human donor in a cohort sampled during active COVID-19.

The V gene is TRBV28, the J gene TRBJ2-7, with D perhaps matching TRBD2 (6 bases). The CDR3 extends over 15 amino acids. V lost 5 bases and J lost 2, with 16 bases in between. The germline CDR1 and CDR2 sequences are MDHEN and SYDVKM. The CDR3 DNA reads TGTGCCAGCAGTGTGGCCGGGGGTCGTGCCTACGAGCAGTACTTC. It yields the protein CASSVAGGRAYEQYF.

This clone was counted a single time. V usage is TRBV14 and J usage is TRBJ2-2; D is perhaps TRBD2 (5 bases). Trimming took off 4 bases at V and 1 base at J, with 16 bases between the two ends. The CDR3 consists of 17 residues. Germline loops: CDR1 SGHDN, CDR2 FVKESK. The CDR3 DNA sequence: TGTGCCAGCAGCCCTTTAGCGAAGGCGAGGAACACCGGGGAGCTGTTTTTT. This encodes CASSPLAKARNTGELFF.

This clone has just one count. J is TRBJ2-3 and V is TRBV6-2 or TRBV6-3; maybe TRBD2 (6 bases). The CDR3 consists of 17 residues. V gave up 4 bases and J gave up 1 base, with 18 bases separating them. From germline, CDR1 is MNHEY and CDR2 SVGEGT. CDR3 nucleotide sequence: TGTGCCAGCAGTTTAACCTGGGACTCCGGGGGCACAGATACGCAGTATTTT. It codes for CASSLTWDSGGTDTQYF.

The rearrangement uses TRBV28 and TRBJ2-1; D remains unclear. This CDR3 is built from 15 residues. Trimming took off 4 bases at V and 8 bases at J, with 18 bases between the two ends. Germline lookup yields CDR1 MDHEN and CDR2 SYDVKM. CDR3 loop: CASSSPTNPVYEQFF. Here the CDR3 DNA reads TGTGCCAGCAGTTCCCCTACTAACCCGGTCTATGAGCAGTTCTTC.

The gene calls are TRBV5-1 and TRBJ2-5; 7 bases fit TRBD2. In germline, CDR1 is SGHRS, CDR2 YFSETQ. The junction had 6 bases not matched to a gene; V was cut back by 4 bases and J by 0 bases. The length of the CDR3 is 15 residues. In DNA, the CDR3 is TGCGCCAGCAGCACGAGCGGGGATTACCAAGAGACCCAGTACTTC. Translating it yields CASSTSGDYQETQYF.

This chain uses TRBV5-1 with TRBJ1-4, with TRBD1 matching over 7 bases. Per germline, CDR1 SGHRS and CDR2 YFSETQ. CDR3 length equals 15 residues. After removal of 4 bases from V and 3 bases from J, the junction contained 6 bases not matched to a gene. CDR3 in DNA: TGCGCCAGCAGCACCCACAGGGGTGCTAATGAAAAACTGTTTTTT. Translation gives CASSTHRGANEKLFF.

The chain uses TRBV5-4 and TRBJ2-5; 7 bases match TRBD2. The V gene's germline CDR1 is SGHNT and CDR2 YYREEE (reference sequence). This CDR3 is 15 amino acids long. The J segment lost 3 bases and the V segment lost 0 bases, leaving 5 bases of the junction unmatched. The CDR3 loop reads CASSLEGGSKETQYF. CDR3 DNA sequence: TGTGCCAGCAGCTTGGAAGGCGGGAGCAAAGAGACCCAGTACTTC. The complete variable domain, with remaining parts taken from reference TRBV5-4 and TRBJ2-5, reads ETGVTQSPTHLIKTRGQQVTLRCSSQSGHNTVSWYQQALGQGPQFIFQYYREEENGRGNFPPRFSGLQFPNYSSELNVNALELDDSALYLCASSLEGGSKETQYFGPGTRLLVL.

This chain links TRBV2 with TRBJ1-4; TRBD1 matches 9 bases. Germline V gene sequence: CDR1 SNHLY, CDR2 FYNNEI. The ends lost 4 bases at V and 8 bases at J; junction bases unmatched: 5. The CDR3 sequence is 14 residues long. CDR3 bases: TGTGCCAGCAGTGTTTACAGGGGGCGCGAAAAACTGTTTTTT. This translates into CASSVYRGREKLFF.

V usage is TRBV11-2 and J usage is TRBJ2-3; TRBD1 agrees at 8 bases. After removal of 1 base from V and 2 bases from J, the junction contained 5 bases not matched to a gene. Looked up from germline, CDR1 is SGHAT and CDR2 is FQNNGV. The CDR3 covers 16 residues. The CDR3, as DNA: TGTGCCAGCAGCTTAGCAGGGGGCCGGTACACAGATACGCAGTATTTT. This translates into CASSLAGGRYTDTQYF.

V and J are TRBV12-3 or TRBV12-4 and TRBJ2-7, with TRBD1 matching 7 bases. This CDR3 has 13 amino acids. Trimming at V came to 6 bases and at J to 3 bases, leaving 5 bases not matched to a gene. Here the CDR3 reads CASSRNRGYEQYF. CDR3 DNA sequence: TGTGCCAGCAGCCGCAACAGGGGCTACGAGCAGTACTTC.

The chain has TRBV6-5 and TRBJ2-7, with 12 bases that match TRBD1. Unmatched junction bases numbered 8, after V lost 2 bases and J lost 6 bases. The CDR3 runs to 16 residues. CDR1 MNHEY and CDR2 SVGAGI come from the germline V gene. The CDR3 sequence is CASSYRGQGASSEQYF. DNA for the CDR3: TGTGCCAGCAGTTACAGGGGACAGGGGGCGTCAAGCGAGCAGTACTTC.

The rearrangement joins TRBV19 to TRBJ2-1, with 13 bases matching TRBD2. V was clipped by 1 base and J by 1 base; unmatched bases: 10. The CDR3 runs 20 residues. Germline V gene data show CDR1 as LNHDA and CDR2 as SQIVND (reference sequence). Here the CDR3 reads CASSIGLAGGFEGSYNEQFF. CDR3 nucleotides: TGTGCCAGTAGTATAGGACTAGCGGGAGGTTTTGAAGGGTCCTACAATGAGCAGTTCTTC. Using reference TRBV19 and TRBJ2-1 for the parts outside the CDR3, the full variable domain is DGGITQSPKYLFRKEGQNVTLSCEQNLNHDAMYWYRQDPGQGLRLIYYSQIVNDFQKGDIAEGYSVSREKKESFPLTVTSAQKNPTAFYLCASSIGLAGGFEGSYNEQFFGPGTRLTVL.

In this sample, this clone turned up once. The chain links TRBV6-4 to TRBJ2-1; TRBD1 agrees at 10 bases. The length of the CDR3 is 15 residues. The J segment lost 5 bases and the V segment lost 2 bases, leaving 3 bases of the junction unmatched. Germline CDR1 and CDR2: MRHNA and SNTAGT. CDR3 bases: TGTGCCAGCAGTGACAGGGACAGGGGTGACAATGAGCAGTTCTTC. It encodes CASSDRDRGDNEQFF.

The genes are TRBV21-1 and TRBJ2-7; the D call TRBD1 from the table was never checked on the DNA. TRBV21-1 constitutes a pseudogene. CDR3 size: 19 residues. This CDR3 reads CASSPPRGRQTSRSYEQYF. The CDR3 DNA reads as TGTGCCAGCAGCCCCCCTAGGGGGAGACAGACGTCGAGGTCCTACGAGCAGTACTTC.

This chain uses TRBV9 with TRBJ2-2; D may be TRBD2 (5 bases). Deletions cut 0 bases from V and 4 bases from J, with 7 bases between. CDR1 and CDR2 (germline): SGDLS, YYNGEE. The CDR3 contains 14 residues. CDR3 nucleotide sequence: TGTGCCAGCAGCGTAGCCGGGATCACCGGGGAGCTGTTTTTT. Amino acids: CASSVAGITGELFF.

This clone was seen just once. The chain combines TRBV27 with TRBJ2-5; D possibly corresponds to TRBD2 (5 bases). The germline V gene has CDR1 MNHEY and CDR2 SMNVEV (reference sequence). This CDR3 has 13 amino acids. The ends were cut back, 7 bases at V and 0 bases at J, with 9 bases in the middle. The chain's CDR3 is CASKKRNQETQYF. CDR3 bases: TGTGCCAGCAAAAAGCGGAACCAAGAGACCCAGTACTTC.

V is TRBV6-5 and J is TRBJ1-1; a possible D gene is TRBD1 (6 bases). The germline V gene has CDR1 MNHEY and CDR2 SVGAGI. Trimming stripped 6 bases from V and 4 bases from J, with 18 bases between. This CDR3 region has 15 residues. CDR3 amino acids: CASSQTGHQGTEAFF. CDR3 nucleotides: TGTGCCAGCAGCCAAACGGGACATCAAGGCACTGAAGCTTTCTTT.

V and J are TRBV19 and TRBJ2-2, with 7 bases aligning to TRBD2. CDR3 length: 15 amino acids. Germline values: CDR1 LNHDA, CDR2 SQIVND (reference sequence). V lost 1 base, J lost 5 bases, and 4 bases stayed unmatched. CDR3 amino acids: CASSIGQGGTGELFF. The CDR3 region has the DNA TGTGCCAGTAGTATAGGGCAGGGAGGGACCGGGGAGCTGTTTTTT.

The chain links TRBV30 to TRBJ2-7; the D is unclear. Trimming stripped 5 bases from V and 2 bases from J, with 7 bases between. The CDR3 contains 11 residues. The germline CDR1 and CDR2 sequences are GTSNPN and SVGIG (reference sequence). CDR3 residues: CAWGDTYEQYF. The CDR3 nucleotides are TGTGCCTGGGGAGACACCTACGAGCAGTACTTC.

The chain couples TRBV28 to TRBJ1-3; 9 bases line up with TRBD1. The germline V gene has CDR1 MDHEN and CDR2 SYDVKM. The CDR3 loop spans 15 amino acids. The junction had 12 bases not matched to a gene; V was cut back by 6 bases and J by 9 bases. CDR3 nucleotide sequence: TGTGCCAGCAGCCCCCCCGGGACAGGGAGTTTCACCATATATTTT. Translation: CASSPPGTGSFTIYF.

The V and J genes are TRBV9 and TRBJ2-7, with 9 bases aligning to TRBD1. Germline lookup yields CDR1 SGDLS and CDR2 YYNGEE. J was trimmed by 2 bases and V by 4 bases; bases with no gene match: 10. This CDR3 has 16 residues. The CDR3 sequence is CASSIAGTGTTYEQYF. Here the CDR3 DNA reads TGTGCCAGCAGCATTGCCGGGACAGGGACTACCTACGAGCAGTACTTC.

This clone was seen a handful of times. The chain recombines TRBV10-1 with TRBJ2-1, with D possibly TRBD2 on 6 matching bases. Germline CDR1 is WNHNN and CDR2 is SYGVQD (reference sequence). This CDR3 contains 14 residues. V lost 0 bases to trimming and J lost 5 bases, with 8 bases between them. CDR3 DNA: TGCGCCAGCAGTGAGTCCGGCGGGGACAATGAGCAGTTCTTC. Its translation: CASSESGGDNEQFF.

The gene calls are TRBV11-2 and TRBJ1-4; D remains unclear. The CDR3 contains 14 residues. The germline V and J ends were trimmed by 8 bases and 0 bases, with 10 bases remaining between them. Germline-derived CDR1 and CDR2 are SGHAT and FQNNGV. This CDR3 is CASGPSTTNEKLFF. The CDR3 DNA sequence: TGTGCCAGCGGGCCGTCAACAACTAATGAAAAACTGTTTTTT.

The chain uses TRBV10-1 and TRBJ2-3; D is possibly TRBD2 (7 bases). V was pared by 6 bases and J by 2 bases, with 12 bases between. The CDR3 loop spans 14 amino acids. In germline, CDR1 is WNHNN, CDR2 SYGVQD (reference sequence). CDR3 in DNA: TGCGCCAGCAGCAAAGGGGGGGACACAGATACGCAGTATTTT. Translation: CASSKGGDTDTQYF.

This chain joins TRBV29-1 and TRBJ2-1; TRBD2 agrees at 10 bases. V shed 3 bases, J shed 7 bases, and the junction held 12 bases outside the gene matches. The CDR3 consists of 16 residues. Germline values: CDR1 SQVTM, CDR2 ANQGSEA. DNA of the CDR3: TGCAGCGTTGACCCCCTCCTAGCGGGAGAAGCGAATGAGCAGTTCTTC. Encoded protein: CSVDPLLAGEANEQFF.